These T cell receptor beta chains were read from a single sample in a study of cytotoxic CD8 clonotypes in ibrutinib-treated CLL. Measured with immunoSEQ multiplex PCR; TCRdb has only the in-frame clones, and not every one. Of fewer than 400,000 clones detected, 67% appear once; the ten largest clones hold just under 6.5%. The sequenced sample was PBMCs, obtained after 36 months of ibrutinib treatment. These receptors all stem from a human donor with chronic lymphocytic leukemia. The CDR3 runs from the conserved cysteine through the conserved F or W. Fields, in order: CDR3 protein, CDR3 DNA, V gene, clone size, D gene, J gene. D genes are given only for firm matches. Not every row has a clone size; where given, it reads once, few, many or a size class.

cdr3_aa: CASSYRWGNEQFF; cdr3_nt: TGTGCCAGCAGCTACAGGTGGGGTAATGAGCAGTTCTTC; v_call: TRBV5-6; clone_size: .; d_call: .; j_call: TRBJ2-1
cdr3_aa: CASSRRANTEAFF; cdr3_nt: TGTGCCAGCAGCCGCCGGGCGAACACTGAAGCTTTCTTT; v_call: TRBV9; clone_size: few; d_call: .; j_call: TRBJ1-1
cdr3_aa: CASSLHWTGDLGELFF; cdr3_nt: TGCGCCAGCAGCCTCCATTGGACAGGGGATCTCGGGGAGCTGTTTTTT; v_call: TRBV5-1; clone_size: few; d_call: TRBD1; j_call: TRBJ2-2
cdr3_aa: CASGQPNQPQHF; cdr3_nt: TGTGCCAGCGGACAGCCAAATCAGCCCCAGCATTTT; v_call: TRBV6-5; clone_size: .; d_call: .; j_call: TRBJ1-5
cdr3_aa: CASSRTGTEAFF; cdr3_nt: TGTGCCAGCAGCAGGACAGGGACTGAAGCTTTCTTT; v_call: TRBV5-4; clone_size: .; d_call: TRBD1; j_call: TRBJ1-1
cdr3_aa: CASSLIPGSTHNEQFF; cdr3_nt: TGTGCCAGCAGCTTAATCCCCGGGAGTACACACAATGAGCAGTTCTTC; v_call: TRBV7-3; clone_size: .; d_call: .; j_call: TRBJ2-1
cdr3_aa: CASSPDGSPIYEQYF; cdr3_nt: TGTGCCAGCAGCCCCGACGGGAGCCCCATCTACGAGCAGTACTTC; v_call: TRBV9; clone_size: .; d_call: .; j_call: TRBJ2-7
cdr3_aa: CASSQGPRASGRPTYEQYF; cdr3_nt: TGCGCCAGCAGCCAAGGCCCCCGGGCTAGCGGGAGACCAACCTACGAGCAGTACTTC; v_call: TRBV4-3; clone_size: .; d_call: TRBD2; j_call: TRBJ2-7
cdr3_aa: CAIRGTSGIEQFF; cdr3_nt: TGTGCCATCAGGGGGACTAGCGGGATCGAACAGTTCTTC; v_call: TRBV10-3; clone_size: few; d_call: TRBD2; j_call: TRBJ2-1
cdr3_aa: CASSPEEGLLTDTQYF; cdr3_nt: TGTGCCAGCTCACCCGAAGAGGGGCTTCTAACAGATACGCAGTATTTT; v_call: TRBV18; clone_size: few; d_call: .; j_call: TRBJ2-3
cdr3_aa: CASSPGLAGGQETQYF; cdr3_nt: TGTGCCAGCAGTCCGGGACTAGCGGGGGGGCAAGAGACCCAGTACTTC; v_call: TRBV7-2; clone_size: .; d_call: TRBD2; j_call: TRBJ2-5
cdr3_aa: CSVDGQITTDTQYF; cdr3_nt: TGCAGCGTTGACGGACAGATTACCACAGATACGCAGTATTTT; v_call: TRBV29-1; clone_size: .; d_call: .; j_call: TRBJ2-3
cdr3_aa: CASSKGQGGEQYF; cdr3_nt: TGTGCCAGCAGCAAGGGACAGGGGGGCGAGCAGTACTTC; v_call: TRBV7-2; clone_size: .; d_call: TRBD1; j_call: TRBJ2-7
cdr3_aa: CASDRDSTFYEQYF; cdr3_nt: TGTGCCAGTGACCGGGACAGTACCTTCTACGAGCAGTACTTC; v_call: TRBV6-6; clone_size: .; d_call: TRBD1; j_call: TRBJ2-7
cdr3_aa: CASSLGETWDEKLFF; cdr3_nt: TGTGCCAGCAGCTTAGGGGAGACCTGGGATGAAAAACTGTTTTTT; v_call: TRBV7-8; clone_size: .; d_call: .; j_call: TRBJ1-4
cdr3_aa: CASMQGPGEQYF; cdr3_nt: TGTGCCAGCATGCAGGGACCGGGGGAGCAGTACTTC; v_call: TRBV6-5; clone_size: .; d_call: .; j_call: TRBJ2-7
cdr3_aa: CSVWGTSGADDGDEQFF; cdr3_nt: TGCAGCGTCTGGGGGACTAGCGGGGCCGATGACGGCGATGAGCAGTTCTTC; v_call: TRBV29-1; clone_size: .; d_call: TRBD2; j_call: TRBJ2-1
cdr3_aa: CASSVVRGYEQYF; cdr3_nt: TGTGCCAGCAGCGTAGTACGGGGATACGAGCAGTACTTC; v_call: TRBV9; clone_size: .; d_call: .; j_call: TRBJ2-7
cdr3_aa: CSVETGMQETQYF; cdr3_nt: TGCAGCGTGGAAACAGGGATGCAAGAGACCCAGTACTTC; v_call: TRBV29-1; clone_size: .; d_call: .; j_call: TRBJ2-5
cdr3_aa: CASSLTGGTGELFF; cdr3_nt: TGCGCCAGCAGCTTGACCGGGGGCACCGGGGAGCTGTTTTTT; v_call: TRBV5-1; clone_size: .; d_call: .; j_call: TRBJ2-2
cdr3_aa: CASSRQGGQPQHF; cdr3_nt: TGTGCCAGCAGCAGACAGGGGGGTCAGCCCCAGCATTTT; v_call: TRBV6-5; clone_size: few; d_call: TRBD1; j_call: TRBJ1-5
cdr3_aa: CSVESRTGGNTIYF; cdr3_nt: TGCAGCGTTGAATCGCGGACAGGGGGAAACACCATATATTTT; v_call: TRBV29-1; clone_size: once; d_call: TRBD1; j_call: TRBJ1-3
cdr3_aa: CASSTPSLMGAGANVLTF; cdr3_nt: TGTGCCAGCAGCACCCCAAGCCTGATGGGGGCCGGGGCCAACGTCCTGACTTTC; v_call: TRBV28; clone_size: .; d_call: .; j_call: TRBJ2-6
cdr3_aa: CASSVVGSPYNEQFF; cdr3_nt: TGTGCCAGCAGCGTAGTGGGGTCCCCCTACAATGAGCAGTTCTTC; v_call: TRBV9; clone_size: .; d_call: .; j_call: TRBJ2-1
cdr3_aa: CASSFPGRQNTEAFF; cdr3_nt: TGTGCCAGCAGTTTCCCGGGACGGCAGAACACTGAAGCTTTCTTT; v_call: TRBV6-5; clone_size: .; d_call: .; j_call: TRBJ1-1
cdr3_aa: CASSLTGSYTEAFF; cdr3_nt: TGCGCCAGCAGCTTGACAGGTTCTTACACTGAAGCTTTCTTT; v_call: TRBV5-1; clone_size: few; d_call: .; j_call: TRBJ1-1
cdr3_aa: CASSYSIWGPYTF; cdr3_nt: TGTGCCAGCAGTTACTCGATATGGGGACCCTACACCTTC; v_call: TRBV6-5; clone_size: few; d_call: .; j_call: TRBJ1-2
cdr3_aa: CASSLDTGGDEQFF; cdr3_nt: TGTGCCAGCTCGCTCGACACGGGTGGCGATGAGCAGTTCTTC; v_call: TRBV18; clone_size: .; d_call: .; j_call: TRBJ2-1
cdr3_aa: CASSLAVWQLNSPLHF; cdr3_nt: TGTGCCAGCAGCTTAGCCGTTTGGCAGCTTAATTCACCCCTCCACTTT; v_call: TRBV13; clone_size: .; d_call: .; j_call: TRBJ1-6
cdr3_aa: CASSLVAAPGNSPLHF; cdr3_nt: TGTGCCAGCAGCTTAGTGGCGGCGCCTGGGAATTCACCCCTCCACTTT; v_call: TRBV11-2; clone_size: once; d_call: .; j_call: TRBJ1-6
cdr3_aa: CASSPLLVEGEAFF; cdr3_nt: TGTGCCAGCAGCCCCCTCCTCGTGGAGGGAGAAGCTTTCTTT; v_call: TRBV7-3; clone_size: .; d_call: .; j_call: TRBJ1-1
cdr3_aa: CSEGTGAFF; cdr3_nt: TGCAGTGAGGGGACGGGAGCTTTCTTT; v_call: TRBV20-1; clone_size: .; d_call: .; j_call: TRBJ1-1
cdr3_aa: CASSKSGGATYEQYF; cdr3_nt: TGTGCCAGCAGTAAAAGCGGGGGGGCTACGTACGAGCAGTACTTC; v_call: TRBV11-1; clone_size: .; d_call: TRBD2; j_call: TRBJ2-7
cdr3_aa: CASSPAASGGSYEQYF; cdr3_nt: TGTGCCAGCAGCCCCGCCGCTAGCGGGGGATCCTACGAGCAGTACTTC; v_call: TRBV4-2; clone_size: .; d_call: TRBD2; j_call: TRBJ2-7
cdr3_aa: CASSQGYFPRHF; cdr3_nt: TGTGCCAGCAGCCAAGGGTACTTCCCCCGTCACTTC; v_call: TRBV14; clone_size: .; d_call: .; j_call: TRBJ2-7
cdr3_aa: CASRKQSTYGYTF; cdr3_nt: TGTGCCAGCAGAAAACAGTCCACCTATGGCTACACCTTC; v_call: TRBV6-5; clone_size: .; d_call: .; j_call: TRBJ1-2